The clone carrying this T cell receptor (beta chain) has ten or more counts. Its antigen is as yet unknown. All sequencing subjects had displayed CD8+CD57+ cell expansion on flow cytometry. The patients all had a severe acquired aplastic anemia diagnosis. This entry belongs to a study of CD8+CD57+ T cells in acquired aplastic anemia. Background on the study: Sorted CD4+ and CD8+ cell DNA averaged about 3 ug. Points from the study as a whole: There were around 28 CD8+ CDR3 sequences that occurred in both patients and controls. CD8+ Simpson's diversity did not differ significantly between patients and controls.

The CDR3 runs 14 residues. V gave up 0 bases and J gave up 1 base, with 7 bases separating them. From germline, CDR1 is SGDLS and CDR2 YYNGEE. TCR beta VDJ and CDR3 were profiled, and genomic DNA was the template. TCRdb fed the reads into MiXCR, producing one record per CDR3 protein. Among about 240,000 distinct CDR3 sequences listed, roughly half were seen once. The sequence derives from a human donor with aplastic anemia. The rearrangement joins TRBV9 to TRBJ1-1; D gene unclear. The sample was sorted CD4+, CD8+, or CD8+CD57+ T cells (not recorded which) from PBMCs. The CDR3: CASSVAIRNTEAFF. The DNA of the CDR3 is TGTGCCAGCAGCGTAGCTATCCGGAACACTGAAGCTTTCTTT.